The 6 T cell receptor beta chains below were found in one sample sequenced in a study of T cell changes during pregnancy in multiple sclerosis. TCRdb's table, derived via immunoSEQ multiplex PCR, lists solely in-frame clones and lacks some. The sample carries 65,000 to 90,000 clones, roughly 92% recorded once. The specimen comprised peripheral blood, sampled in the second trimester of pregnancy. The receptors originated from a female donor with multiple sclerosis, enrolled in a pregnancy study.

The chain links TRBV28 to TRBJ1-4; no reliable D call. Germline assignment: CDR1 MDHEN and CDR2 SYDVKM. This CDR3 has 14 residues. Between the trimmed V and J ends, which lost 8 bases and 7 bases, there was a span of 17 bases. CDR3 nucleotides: TGTGCCAGCCAGCGTTTTCAGTTCGGTGAAAAACTGTTTTTT. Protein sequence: CASQRFQFGEKLFF.

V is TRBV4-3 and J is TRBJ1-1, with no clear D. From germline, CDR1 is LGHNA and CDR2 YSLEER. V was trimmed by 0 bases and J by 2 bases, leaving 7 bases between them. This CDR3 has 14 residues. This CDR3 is CASSQDGGNTEAFF. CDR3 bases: TGCGCCAGCAGCCAAGATGGAGGTAACACTGAAGCTTTCTTT.

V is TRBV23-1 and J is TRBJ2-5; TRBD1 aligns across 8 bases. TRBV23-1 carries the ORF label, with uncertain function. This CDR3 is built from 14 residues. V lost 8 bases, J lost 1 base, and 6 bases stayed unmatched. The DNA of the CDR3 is TGCGCCAGCGGGAACAGGGGGTTCCAAGAGACCCAGTACTTC. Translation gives CASGNRGFQETQYF.

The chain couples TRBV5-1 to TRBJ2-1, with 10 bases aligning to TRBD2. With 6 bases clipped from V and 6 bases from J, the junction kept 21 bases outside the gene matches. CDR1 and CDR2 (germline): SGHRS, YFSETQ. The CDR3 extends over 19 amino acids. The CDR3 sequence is CASTVEWGIGTSGTNEQFF. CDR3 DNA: TGCGCCAGCACCGTGGAGTGGGGCATCGGAACTAGCGGGACCAATGAGCAGTTCTTC.

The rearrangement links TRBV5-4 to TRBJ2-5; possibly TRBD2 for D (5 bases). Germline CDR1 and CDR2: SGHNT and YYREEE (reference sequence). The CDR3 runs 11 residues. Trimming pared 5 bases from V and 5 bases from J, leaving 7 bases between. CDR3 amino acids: CASRDLETQYF. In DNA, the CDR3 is TGTGCCAGCAGGGACTTGGAGACCCAGTACTTC. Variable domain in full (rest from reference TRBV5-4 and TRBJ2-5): ETGVTQSPTHLIKTRGQQVTLRCSSQSGHNTVSWYQQALGQGPQFIFQYYREEENGRGNFPPRFSGLQFPNYSSELNVNALELDDSALYLCASRDLETQYFGPGTRLLVL.

Here the CDR3 reads CASDSLYSNQPQHF. CDR3 nucleotide sequence: TGTGCCAGCGACAGTCTCTATAGCAATCAGCCCCAGCATTTT. The V and J genes are TRBV28 and TRBJ1-5; tentatively, D is TRBD1 (5 bases). The CDR3 has 14 amino acids. Trimming removed 8 bases at V and 0 bases at J, with 11 bases between. Germline CDR1 reads MDHEN; CDR2 reads SYDVKM.